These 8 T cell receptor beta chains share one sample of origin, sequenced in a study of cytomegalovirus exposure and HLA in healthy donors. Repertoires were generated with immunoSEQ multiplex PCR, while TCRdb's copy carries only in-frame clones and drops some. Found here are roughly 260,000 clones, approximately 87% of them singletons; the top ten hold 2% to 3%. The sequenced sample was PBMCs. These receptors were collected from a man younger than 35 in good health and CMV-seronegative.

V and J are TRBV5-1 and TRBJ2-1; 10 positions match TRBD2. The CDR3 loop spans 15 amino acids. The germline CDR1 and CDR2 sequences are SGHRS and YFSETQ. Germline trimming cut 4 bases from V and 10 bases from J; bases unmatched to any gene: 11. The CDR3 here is CASSMGLAFGEEQFF. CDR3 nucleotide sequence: TGCGCCAGCAGCATGGGACTAGCGTTCGGCGAAGAGCAGTTCTTC.

The CDR3, as DNA: TGCGCCAGCAGCTTAGGTGGGACAGATACAGGAAAACTGTTTTTT. Translation: CASSLGGTDTGKLFF. This chain joins TRBV5-1 and TRBJ1-4; 7 bases agree with TRBD1. V shed 2 bases and J 10 bases; nucleotides not matched to a gene: 11. The CDR3 sequence is 15 residues long. CDR1 SGHRS and CDR2 YFSETQ come from the germline V gene.

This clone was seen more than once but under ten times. The CDR3 DNA is TGTGCCAGCCAGGGAATCTCGGGGAACACTGAAGCTTTCTTT. It specifies CASQGISGNTEAFF. This rearrangement joins TRBV2 to TRBJ1-1; possibly TRBD1 for D (5 bases). Germline CDR1 and CDR2: SNHLY and FYNNEI. The CDR3 runs 14 residues. Trimming pared 8 bases from V and 1 base from J, leaving 14 bases between.

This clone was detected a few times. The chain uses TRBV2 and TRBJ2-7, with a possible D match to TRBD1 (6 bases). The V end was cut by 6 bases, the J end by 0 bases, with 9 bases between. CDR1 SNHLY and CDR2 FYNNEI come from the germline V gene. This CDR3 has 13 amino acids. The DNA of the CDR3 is TGTGCCAGCAGGTGGGGGCCCTCCTACGAGCAGTACTTC. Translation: CASRWGPSYEQYF. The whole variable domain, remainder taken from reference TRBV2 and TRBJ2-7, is EPEVTQTPSHQVTQMGQEVILRCVPISNHLYFYWYRQILGQKVEFLVSFYNNEISEKSEIFDDQFSVERPDGSNFTLKIRSTKLEDSAMYFCASRWGPSYEQYFGPGTRLTVT.

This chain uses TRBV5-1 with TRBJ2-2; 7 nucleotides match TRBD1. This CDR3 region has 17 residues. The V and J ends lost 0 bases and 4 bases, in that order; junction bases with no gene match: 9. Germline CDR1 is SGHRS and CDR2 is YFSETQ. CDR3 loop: CASSLVHIGTVTGELFF. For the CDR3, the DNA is TGCGCCAGCAGCTTGGTACATATTGGGACAGTCACCGGGGAGCTGTTTTTT.

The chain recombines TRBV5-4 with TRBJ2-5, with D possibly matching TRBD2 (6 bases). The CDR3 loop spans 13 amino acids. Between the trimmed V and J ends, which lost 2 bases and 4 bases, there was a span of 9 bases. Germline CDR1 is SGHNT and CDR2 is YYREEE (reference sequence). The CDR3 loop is CASSFWGGETQYF. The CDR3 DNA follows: TGTGCCAGCAGCTTCTGGGGAGGAGAGACCCAGTACTTC.

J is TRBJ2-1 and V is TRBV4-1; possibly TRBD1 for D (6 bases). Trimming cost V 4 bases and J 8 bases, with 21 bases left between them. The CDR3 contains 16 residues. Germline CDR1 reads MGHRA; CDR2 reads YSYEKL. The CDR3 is CASSRAGTPVLHEQFF. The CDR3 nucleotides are TGCGCCAGCAGCCGAGCTGGGACACCCGTCCTCCATGAGCAGTTCTTC.

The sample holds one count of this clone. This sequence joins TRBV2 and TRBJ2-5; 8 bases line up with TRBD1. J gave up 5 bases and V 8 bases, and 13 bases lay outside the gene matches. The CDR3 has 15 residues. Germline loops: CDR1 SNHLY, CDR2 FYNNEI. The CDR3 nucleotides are TGTGCCAGCCTAGTTAGACAGGGGTTTGGGGAGACCCAGTACTTC. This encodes CASLVRQGFGETQYF.